The 24 T cell receptor beta chains below were found in one sample sequenced in a study of graft-versus-host responses after intestinal transplantation. These TCRs' antigens remain unknown. Sequenced by immunoSEQ multiplex PCR; TCRdb stores in-frame clones only, minus some. The sample has almost 40,000 clones; about 95% are singletons. The specimen comprised unstimulated CD8+ T cells sorted from spleen or lymph node cells, sampled before transplant. The receptors come from a human donor who was the organ donor for an intestinal transplant.

The chain combines TRBV4-1 with TRBJ2-1; D uncertain. The CDR3 extends over 13 amino acids. Deletions cut 1 base from V and 8 bases from J, with 9 bases between. Germline CDR1 is MGHRA and CDR2 is YSYEKL. CDR3 nucleotide sequence: TGCGCCAGCAGCCAAGTAAACCTGGATGAGCAGTTCTTC. As protein: CASSQVNLDEQFF.

The V gene is TRBV6-5, the J gene TRBJ1-1; weak D call: TRBD1 (5 bases). The CDR3 runs to 15 residues. V was trimmed by 5 bases and J by 0 bases, leaving 13 bases between them. Germline V gene lookup returns CDR1 MNHEY and CDR2 SVGAGI. The CDR3 region is CASSGGGNLNTEAFF. The DNA for the CDR3 is TGTGCCAGCAGTGGCGGGGGGAACCTGAACACTGAAGCTTTCTTT.

V gene TRBV2 combines with J gene TRBJ1-1; 9 bases line up with TRBD1. The junction had 6 bases not matched to a gene; V was cut back by 6 bases and J by 7 bases. Germline loops: CDR1 SNHLY, CDR2 FYNNEI. The CDR3 covers 13 residues. The CDR3 DNA follows: TGTGCCAGCAGAGCCGGGACAGGGAGTGAAGCTTTCTTT. Translation: CASRAGTGSEAFF.

The gene calls are TRBV19 and TRBJ2-1; perhaps TRBD2 as D (6 bases). This CDR3 region has 16 residues. Germline CDR1 is LNHDA and CDR2 is SQIVND (reference sequence). Trimming shortened V by 1 base and J by 0 bases, and 10 bases separated the two germline ends. The CDR3 sequence: CASSIGETSSYNEQFF. The CDR3 DNA reads TGTGCCAGTAGTATAGGAGAGACTAGCTCCTACAATGAGCAGTTCTTC.

V is TRBV11-1 and J is TRBJ2-1; D is perhaps TRBD2 (6 bases). Germline loops: CDR1 SGHAT, CDR2 FQDESV (reference sequence). Between the trimmed V and J ends, which lost 4 bases and 3 bases, there was a span of 10 bases. The CDR3 covers 14 residues. CDR3 DNA sequence: TGTGCCAGCAGCTATACCGGGGGCTACAATGAGCAGTTCTTC. Translating gives CASSYTGGYNEQFF.

The chain employs TRBV7-2 and TRBJ2-5, with a tentative D call TRBD2 (5 bases). CDR1 is SGHTA, CDR2 FQGNSA, per germline. Trimming took 2 bases from V and 5 from J, leaving 9 bases between them. The CDR3 contains 13 residues. The CDR3, as DNA: TGTGCCAGCAGCTTACCGGGGTGGGAGACCCAGTACTTC. This sequence encodes CASSLPGWETQYF.

The V and J genes are TRBV4-3 and TRBJ1-6, with D maybe TRBD1 (5 bases). Trimming removed 0 bases from V and 4 bases from J, with 16 bases in between. Germline V gene sequence: CDR1 LGHNA, CDR2 YSLEER. This CDR3 has 18 residues. CDR3 sequence (DNA): TGCGCCAGCAGCCAAGATATCAGGGCTCCCCCATATAATTCACCCCTCCACTTT. Its translation is CASSQDIRAPPYNSPLHF.

V and J are TRBV4-1 and TRBJ2-5; 12 bases agree with TRBD2. Germline-derived CDR1 and CDR2 are MGHRA and YSYEKL. Losses at the gene ends were 0 bases for V and 5 bases for J; bases not matched to a gene: 7. This CDR3 has 17 amino acids. CDR3 nucleotide sequence: TGCGCCAGCAGCCAAGAGTCTAGCGGGGGGGCCGGTGAGACCCAGTACTTC. Its protein is CASSQESSGGAGETQYF.

The CDR3 region has the DNA TGTGCCAGCAGTTTAGTACAGGGGGGGGATGGCTACACCTTC. It codes for CASSLVQGGDGYTF. V is TRBV6-5 and J is TRBJ1-2; 8 bases agree with TRBD1. J gave up 6 bases and V 4 bases, and 7 bases lay outside the gene matches. Germline loops: CDR1 MNHEY, CDR2 SVGAGI. The CDR3 extends over 14 amino acids.

The V and J genes are TRBV6-1 and TRBJ1-2; D is uncertain. The V end lost 2 bases, the J end lost 0 bases, and 10 bases lay between the germline ends. The germline V gene encodes CDR1 MNHNS and CDR2 SASEGT. CDR3 size: 15 residues. CDR3 in amino acids: CASSELGETNYGYTF. The CDR3 DNA sequence: TGTGCCAGCAGTGAACTGGGAGAGACTAACTATGGCTACACCTTC.

The chain is built from TRBV2 and TRBJ1-2, with D unclear. Trimming removed 8 bases at V and 1 base at J, with 14 bases between. This CDR3 comprises 14 residues. Germline V gene data show CDR1 as SNHLY and CDR2 as FYNNEI. The CDR3 nucleotides read TGTGCCAGCGGAAGGAGGGAGGGTAACTATGGCTACACCTTC. This codes for CASGRREGNYGYTF.

The chain uses TRBV4-2 and TRBJ2-1; D is uncertain. The V end lost 0 bases, the J end lost 0 bases, and 9 bases lay between the germline ends. CDR1 and CDR2 (germline): LGHNA, YNFKEQ. This CDR3 comprises 16 residues. The CDR3 DNA sequence: TGTGCCAGCAGCCAAGATCGGGCTAGCTCCTACAATGAGCAGTTCTTC. As protein: CASSQDRASSYNEQFF.

The genes are TRBV30 and TRBJ2-3; 7 bases are shared with TRBD2. V was pared by 0 bases and J by 0 bases, with 3 bases of the junction left unmatched. Germline V CDR1 and CDR2: GTSNPN, SVGIG (reference sequence). This CDR3 is 15 amino acids long. The CDR3 loop is CAWSVSRGSTDTQYF. CDR3 nucleotides: TGTGCCTGGAGTGTCTCGCGGGGGAGCACAGATACGCAGTATTTT.

The rearrangement links TRBV27 to TRBJ2-2; 12 bases are a match to TRBD2. This CDR3 spans 19 amino acids. Germline loops: CDR1 MNHEY, CDR2 SMNVEV (reference sequence). Germline trimming cut 0 bases from V and 2 bases from J; bases unmatched to any gene: 7. The CDR3 DNA follows: TGTGCCAGCAGTTTATCCGGACTAGCGGGGATAATCAACACCGGGGAGCTGTTTTTT. Translating it yields CASSLSGLAGIINTGELFF.

This chain uses TRBV7-6 with TRBJ1-5; TRBD1 agrees at 8 bases. The J segment lost 4 bases and the V segment lost 1 base, leaving 3 bases of the junction unmatched. Germline CDR1 reads SGHVS; CDR2 reads FNYEAQ. The length of the CDR3 is 15 residues. CDR3 nucleotide sequence: TGTGCCAGCAGCTTAGGACAGGGGTGGAATCAGCCCCAGCATTTT. Protein: CASSLGQGWNQPQHF.

The CDR3 region is CASSQVGRVSQETQYF. CDR3 sequence (DNA): TGCGCCAGCAGCCAAGTGGGCAGGGTAAGCCAAGAGACCCAGTACTTC. The J gene is TRBJ2-5, the V gene TRBV4-1, with D maybe TRBD1 (5 bases). V lost 1 base, J lost 1 base, and 13 bases lay in between. The CDR3 is 16 amino acids. CDR1 and CDR2 (germline): MGHRA, YSYEKL.

The rearrangement links TRBV27 to TRBJ2-7; no definite D call. Looked up from germline, CDR1 is MNHEY and CDR2 is SMNVEV (reference sequence). Trimming shortened V by 1 base and J by 3 bases, and 10 bases separated the two germline ends. CDR3 size: 14 residues. The CDR3 sequence is CASSLLGRLYEQYF. CDR3 nucleotide sequence: TGTGCCAGCAGTTTATTAGGCAGACTCTACGAGCAGTACTTC.

The chain joins TRBV7-2 to TRBJ2-5; possible D gene TRBD2, 6 bases. V was cut by 5 bases and J by 0 bases, with 13 bases left in between. There are 15 residues in the CDR3. The V gene's germline CDR1 is SGHTA and CDR2 FQGNSA. CDR3 nucleotide sequence: TGTGCCAGCAGCGCTCCCCGGGACTACCAAGAGACCCAGTACTTC. It translates to CASSAPRDYQETQYF.

DNA for the CDR3: TGTGCCAGCAGTTTAATGGGCGAAGAGACCCAGTACTTC. Translated, it gives CASSLMGEETQYF. This rearrangement joins TRBV27 to TRBJ2-5; D gene ambiguous. The germline CDR1 and CDR2 sequences are MNHEY and SMNVEV (reference sequence). V was clipped by 2 bases and J by 3 bases, with 7 bases between them. This CDR3 comprises 13 residues.

The genes are TRBV7-9 and TRBJ2-7, with D unclear. This CDR3 comprises 18 residues. CDR1 is SEHNR and CDR2 is FQNEAQ in the germline V gene (reference sequence). With 5 bases removed from V and 2 bases from J, the gap between germline ends came to 25 bases. This CDR3 is CASSPKPTEASETYEQYF. CDR3 DNA: TGTGCCAGCAGCCCAAAACCTACAGAGGCATCGGAAACCTACGAGCAGTACTTC.

The chain links TRBV9 to TRBJ1-1; D call uncertain. The CDR3 is made up of 14 amino acids. Trimming stripped 0 bases from V and 4 bases from J, with 10 bases between. Germline V gives CDR1 SGDLS, CDR2 YYNGEE. CDR3 amino acids: CASSVALGITEAFF. CDR3 sequence (DNA): TGTGCCAGCAGCGTAGCTCTCGGGATCACTGAAGCTTTCTTT.

The genes are TRBV9 and TRBJ2-5; D is perhaps TRBD1 or TRBD2 (6 bases each). Per germline, CDR1 SGDLS and CDR2 YYNGEE. V was shortened by 0 bases and J by 5 bases, with 14 bases between the two germline ends. This CDR3 contains 15 residues. The CDR3 region is CASSVEGRGAETQYF. The CDR3 DNA reads TGTGCCAGCAGCGTAGAGGGTAGGGGGGCTGAGACCCAGTACTTC.

J is TRBJ2-7 and V is TRBV30, with D tentatively TRBD2 (5 bases). The V gene's germline CDR1 is GTSNPN and CDR2 SVGIG (reference sequence). Trimming stripped 2 bases from V and 9 bases from J, with 17 bases between. The CDR3 runs 13 residues. The CDR3 DNA sequence: TGTGCCTGGAGTTTGCTCGACGGGGATCCGCAGTACTTC. It yields the protein CAWSLLDGDPQYF.

This chain links TRBV4-3 with TRBJ1-2; no reliable D call. Trimming removed 0 bases at V and 3 bases at J, with 11 bases between. Germline V gene sequence: CDR1 LGHNA, CDR2 YSLEER. This CDR3 is built from 15 residues. CDR3 in amino acids: CASSQETIIDYGYTF. The DNA of the CDR3 is TGCGCCAGCAGCCAAGAGACAATCATCGACTATGGCTACACCTTC.